The rows below give T cell receptor beta chains drawn from one sample of a study of beta chain features in type 1 diabetes. Repertoires were generated with immunoSEQ multiplex PCR, while TCRdb's copy carries only in-frame clones and drops some. The sample consists of nearly 250,000 clones, 13% to 15% of them appearing once. The source material was naive CD4+ T cells from blood. Receptor source: a woman aged 40-49 years in good health. Each CDR3 is given with its conserved first and last residue. Fields, in order: V gene, J gene, CDR3 protein.

v_call: TRBV19; j_call: TRBJ2-5; cdr3_aa: CASSPGGARETQYF
v_call: TRBV10-3; j_call: TRBJ2-6; cdr3_aa: CAISPGQGAGGANVLTF
v_call: TRBV2; j_call: TRBJ1-1; cdr3_aa: CASSEGQPANTEAFF
v_call: TRBV4-2; j_call: TRBJ1-4; cdr3_aa: CASSNRQGINEKLFF
v_call: TRBV4-1; j_call: TRBJ2-2; cdr3_aa: CASSFVGASGGELFF
v_call: TRBV5-1; j_call: TRBJ2-5; cdr3_aa: CASSDGQGGPETQYF
v_call: TRBV6-1; j_call: TRBJ2-3; cdr3_aa: CASTRGEATDTQYF
v_call: TRBV5-6; j_call: TRBJ2-2; cdr3_aa: CASSLVGLAGTGELFF
v_call: TRBV5-4; j_call: TRBJ2-7; cdr3_aa: CASSRTSGNEQYF
v_call: TRBV5-1; j_call: TRBJ1-2; cdr3_aa: CASSLWSDYGYTF
v_call: TRBV5-1; j_call: TRBJ2-3; cdr3_aa: CASSSRTGGTDTQYF
v_call: TRBV5-1; j_call: TRBJ2-5; cdr3_aa: CASSLGRLRETQYF
v_call: TRBV5-1; j_call: TRBJ2-3; cdr3_aa: CASSSVGQSTDTQYF
v_call: TRBV7-9; j_call: TRBJ1-2; cdr3_aa: CASSLGQPYGYTF
v_call: TRBV28; j_call: TRBJ2-3; cdr3_aa: CASSSPGQGTDTQYF
v_call: TRBV4-3; j_call: TRBJ2-3; cdr3_aa: CASSLRGRAKGGDTQYF
v_call: TRBV6-5; j_call: TRBJ2-5; cdr3_aa: CASGTGAQYQETQYF
v_call: TRBV6-5; j_call: TRBJ2-1; cdr3_aa: CASSYVGGGEQFF
v_call: TRBV25-1; j_call: TRBJ2-5; cdr3_aa: CASSEAGRRETQYF
v_call: TRBV7-8; j_call: TRBJ1-2; cdr3_aa: CASSHLAGPETNYGYTF
v_call: TRBV2; j_call: TRBJ2-1; cdr3_aa: CASRASGGMQFF
v_call: TRBV18; j_call: TRBJ1-1; cdr3_aa: CASSPLGGEGTEAFF
v_call: TRBV9; j_call: TRBJ2-3; cdr3_aa: CASSSRTSYADTQYF
v_call: TRBV5-5; j_call: TRBJ2-5; cdr3_aa: CASSQGTTLAWAQYF
v_call: TRBV6-5; j_call: TRBJ2-1; cdr3_aa: CASTRGGGYNEQFF
v_call: TRBV5-1; j_call: TRBJ1-2; cdr3_aa: CASSANDDSLYGYTF